The sequence of this T cell receptor (beta chain) was determined in a study of regulatory T cells in long-lasting Graves disease. According to the study, TCR beta libraries were built with iRepertoire HTBI primers and CDR3-region Arm-PCR. MiXCR, run by TCRdb on the multiplex PCR reads, gives a single entry per CDR3 protein. Of 450,000 to 500,000 distinct CDR3 sequences in the sample, roughly 15% were seen once. Sample time point: newly diagnosed GD, antithyroid drugs for less than 3 months. From PBMCs, RNA was extracted and then used to make the TCR library. The authors drew patients from an endocrinology department in Xi'an, China. In the case of this clonotype: With a much larger clone just one base away, this may be a read error.

These records were also assigned to another study, of T cells in Graves' hyperthyroidism and ophthalmopathy. That source reports: The model identified upcoming ophthalmopathy a median around 6 months ahead of onset.

This sequence was found in a man aged 40-55 years with Graves disease. This sample comprised peripheral blood mononuclear cells (PBMCs), obtained at new diagnosis, from a patient treated with antithyroid drugs.

CDR3 sequence: CASCPAASTDTQYF. CDR3 nucleotides: TGTGCCAGCTGTCCTGCTGCAAGCACAGATACGCAGTATTTT. V is TRBV28 and J is TRBJ2-3, with unresolved D. The CDR3 has 14 residues. CDR1 is MDHEN and CDR2 is SYDVKM in the germline V gene. Trimming left V 8 bases short and J 0 bases short, with 12 bases between.